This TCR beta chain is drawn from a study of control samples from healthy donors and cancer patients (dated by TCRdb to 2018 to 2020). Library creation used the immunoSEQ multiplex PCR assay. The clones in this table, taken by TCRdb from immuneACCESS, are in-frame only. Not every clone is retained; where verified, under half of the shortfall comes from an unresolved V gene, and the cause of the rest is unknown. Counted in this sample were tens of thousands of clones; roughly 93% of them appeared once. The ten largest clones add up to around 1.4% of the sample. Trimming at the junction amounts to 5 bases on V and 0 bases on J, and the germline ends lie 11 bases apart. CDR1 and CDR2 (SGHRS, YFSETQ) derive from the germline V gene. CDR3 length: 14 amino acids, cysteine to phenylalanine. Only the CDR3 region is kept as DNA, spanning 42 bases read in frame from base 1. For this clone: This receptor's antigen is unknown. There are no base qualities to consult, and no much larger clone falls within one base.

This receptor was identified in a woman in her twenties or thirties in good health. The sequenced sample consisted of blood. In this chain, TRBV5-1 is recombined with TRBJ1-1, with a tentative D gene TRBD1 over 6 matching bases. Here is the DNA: TGCGCCAGCAGGTCAGGGGAGCTGAACACTGAAGCTTTCTTT. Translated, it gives CASRSGELNTEAFF.